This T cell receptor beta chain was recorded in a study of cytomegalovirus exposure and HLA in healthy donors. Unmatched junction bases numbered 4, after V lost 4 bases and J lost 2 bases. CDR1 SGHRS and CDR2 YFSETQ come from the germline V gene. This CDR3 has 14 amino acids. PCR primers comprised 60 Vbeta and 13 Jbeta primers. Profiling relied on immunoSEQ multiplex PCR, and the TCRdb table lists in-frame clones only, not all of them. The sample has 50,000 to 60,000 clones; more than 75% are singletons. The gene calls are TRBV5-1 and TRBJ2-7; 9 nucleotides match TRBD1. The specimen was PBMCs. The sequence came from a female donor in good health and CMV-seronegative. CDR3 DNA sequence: TGCGCCAGCAGCGGACAGGGGACCCCCTACGAGCAGTACTTC. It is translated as CASSGQGTPYEQYF.